The entry that follows covers one TCR beta chain sequence. Other nucleotide sequences from this sample produce the same CDR3. The assay was immunoSEQ multiplex PCR, and TCRdb's table has in-frame clones only and misses some. The sample consists of some 91,000 clones, approximately 87% of them appearing once. Germline loops: CDR1 SGHRS, CDR2 YFSETQ. CDR3 length: 15 residues. V was pared by 0 bases and J by 4 bases, with 0 bases of the junction left unmatched. These data come from a study of blood T cell repertoires in COVID-19. Study context: Some COVID-19 samples were acute and others convalescent; all came from the United States, Italy and Spain.

The rearrangement uses TRBV5-1 and TRBJ2-3; 12 bases line up with TRBD2. The sample was peripheral blood. This clonotype was sampled from a human donor in a cohort sampled during active COVID-19. This CDR3 is CASSLGLAGADTQYF. The CDR3, as DNA: TGCGCCAGCAGCTTGGGACTAGCGGGAGCAGATACGCAGTATTTT.